These 7 T cell receptor beta chains came from one sample sequenced in a study of blood T cell repertoires in COVID-19. Produced via immunoSEQ multiplex PCR; TCRdb's table is partial and in-frame only. In the table there are approximately 150,000 clones, around 84% of which are singletons. The sample comprised PBMCs or T cells enriched from blood (not recorded which). The origin of the receptors is a man aged 40-50 years who had recovered from COVID-19.

The chain couples TRBV21-1 to TRBJ1-6. TRBV21-1 is recorded as a pseudogene. The CDR3 is 16 amino acids. The chain's CDR3 is CASSKNDPGDNSPLHF. For the CDR3, the DNA is TGTGCCAGCAGCAAAAACGATCCCGGGGATAATTCACCCCTCCACTTT.

The genes are TRBV6-5 and TRBJ2-1, with D perhaps TRBD1 (5 bases). The CDR3 runs 14 residues. Germline V lookup: CDR1 MNHEY, CDR2 SVGAGI. V lost 10 bases and J 6 bases, leaving 19 bases between the germline ends. The CDR3 sequence: CAIARVLESNEQFF. The CDR3, as DNA: TGTGCCATCGCCAGGGTTCTAGAGAGCAATGAGCAGTTCTTC.

V and J are TRBV3-1 (or the pseudogene TRBV3-2) and TRBJ2-2; D remains unclear. Per germline, CDR1 LGHDT and CDR2 YNNKEL (reference sequence). V lost 0 bases, J lost 6 bases, and 8 bases lay in between. This CDR3 comprises 14 residues. CDR3 amino acids: CASSQDVVPGELFF. The CDR3 bases are TGTGCCAGCAGCCAAGATGTAGTCCCCGGGGAGCTGTTTTTT.

This chain links TRBV10-3 with TRBJ2-7; 9 nucleotides agree with TRBD2. Germline trimming cut 6 bases from V and 7 bases from J; bases unmatched to any gene: 16. Germline CDR1 ENHRY, CDR2 SYGVKD. The CDR3 sequence is 16 residues long. The CDR3: CAISRPAGGTLLEQYF. CDR3 coding DNA: TGTGCCATCAGCCGCCCAGCGGGGGGTACCCTACTAGAGCAGTACTTC.

V usage is TRBV5-6 and J usage is TRBJ2-5; D may be TRBD1 (5 bases). With 2 bases removed from V and 1 base from J, the gap between germline ends came to 15 bases. The CDR3 sequence is 16 residues long. Germline assignment: CDR1 SGHDT and CDR2 YYEEEE. The CDR3 DNA sequence: TGTGCCAGCAGCTTAGGGGCGGAACCCCTCCAAGAGACCCAGTACTTC. This sequence encodes CASSLGAEPLQETQYF.

V gene TRBV19 combines with J gene TRBJ1-4; D not certain. There are 15 residues in the CDR3. Germline loops: CDR1 LNHDA, CDR2 SQIVND (reference sequence). Trimming cost V 6 bases and J 8 bases, with 19 bases left between them. CDR3 bases: TGTGCCAGTAGACCATGGGAGAGAACGGGAGAAAAACTGTTTTTT. Protein: CASRPWERTGEKLFF.

The V call is TRBV9, the J call TRBJ1-6, with D possibly matching TRBD1 (5 bases). This CDR3 is built from 15 residues. Germline V lookup: CDR1 SGDLS, CDR2 YYNGEE. Trimming shortened V by 1 base and J by 6 bases, and 11 bases separated the two germline ends. DNA of the CDR3: TGTGCCAGCAGCGTAAACCAGGGTGGTAATTCACCCCTCCACTTT. As protein: CASSVNQGGNSPLHF.